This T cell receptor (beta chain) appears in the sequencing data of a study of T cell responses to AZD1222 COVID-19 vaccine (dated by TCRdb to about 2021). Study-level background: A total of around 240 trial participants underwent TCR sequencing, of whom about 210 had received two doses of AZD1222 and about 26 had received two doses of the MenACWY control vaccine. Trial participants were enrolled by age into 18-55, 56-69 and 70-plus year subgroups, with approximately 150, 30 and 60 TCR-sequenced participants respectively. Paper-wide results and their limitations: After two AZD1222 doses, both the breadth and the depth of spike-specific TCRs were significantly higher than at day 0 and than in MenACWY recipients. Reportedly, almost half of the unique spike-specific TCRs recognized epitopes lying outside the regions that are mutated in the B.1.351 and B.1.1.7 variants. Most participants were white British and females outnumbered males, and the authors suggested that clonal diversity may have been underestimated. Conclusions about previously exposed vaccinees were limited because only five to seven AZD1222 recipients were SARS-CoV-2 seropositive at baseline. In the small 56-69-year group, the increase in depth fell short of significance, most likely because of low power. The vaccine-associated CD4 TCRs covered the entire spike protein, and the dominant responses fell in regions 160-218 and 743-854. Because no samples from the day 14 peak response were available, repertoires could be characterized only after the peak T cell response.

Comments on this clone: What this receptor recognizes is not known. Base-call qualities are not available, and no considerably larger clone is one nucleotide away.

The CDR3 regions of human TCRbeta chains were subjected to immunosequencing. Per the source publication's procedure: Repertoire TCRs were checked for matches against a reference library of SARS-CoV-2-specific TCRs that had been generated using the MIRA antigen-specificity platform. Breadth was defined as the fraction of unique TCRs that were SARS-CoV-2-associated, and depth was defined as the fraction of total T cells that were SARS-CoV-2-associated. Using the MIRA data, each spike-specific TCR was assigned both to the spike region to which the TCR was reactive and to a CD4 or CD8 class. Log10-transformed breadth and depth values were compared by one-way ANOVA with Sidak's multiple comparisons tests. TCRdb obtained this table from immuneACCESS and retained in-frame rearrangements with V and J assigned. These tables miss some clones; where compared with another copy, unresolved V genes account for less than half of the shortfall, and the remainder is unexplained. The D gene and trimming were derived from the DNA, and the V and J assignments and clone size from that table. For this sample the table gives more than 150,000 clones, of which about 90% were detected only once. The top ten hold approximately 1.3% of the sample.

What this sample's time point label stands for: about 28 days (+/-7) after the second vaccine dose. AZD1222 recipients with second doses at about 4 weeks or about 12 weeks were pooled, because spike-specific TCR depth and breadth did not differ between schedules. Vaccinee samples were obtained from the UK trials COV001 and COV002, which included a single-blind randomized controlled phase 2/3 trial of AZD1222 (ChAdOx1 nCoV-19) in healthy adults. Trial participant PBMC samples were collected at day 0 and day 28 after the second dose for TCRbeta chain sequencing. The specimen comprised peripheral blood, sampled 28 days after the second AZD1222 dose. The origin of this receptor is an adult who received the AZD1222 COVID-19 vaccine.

The CDR3 loop reads CASSTSGTNTGELFF. The DNA is TGTGCCAGCAGCACTAGCGGGACCAACACCGGGGAGCTGTTTTTT. Here the chain combines TRBV2 and TRBJ2-2, and 10 bases in between align with TRBD2. Including the terminal cysteine and phenylalanine, the CDR3 comprises 15 residues. The CDR3 DNA has 45 bases and is translated from base 1. CDR1 and CDR2 were assigned from the germline V gene as SNHLY and FYNNEI. Compared with germline, V lacks 6 bases and J lacks 2 bases; bases without a gene match: 3.